These 24 T cell receptor beta chains were sequenced from one sample in a study of regulatory T cells in long-lasting Graves disease. Time point reported: persistent/refractory GD, antithyroid drugs over 5 years with positive TRAb. With RNA extracted from PBMCs as input, the TCR library was made. HTBI primers from iRepertoire and Arm-PCR of CDR3 regions yielded the TCR beta libraries. A single record per CDR3 protein comes from TCRdb applying MiXCR to the multiplex PCR reads. The repertoire holds 700,000 or so distinct CDR3 sequences, with about 32% as singletons. Sample: peripheral blood mononuclear cells (PBMCs), taken when the disease was refractory, from a patient treated with antithyroid drugs. The receptor set was obtained from a female donor with Graves disease.

This clonotype was detected only a few times. The chain carries TRBV7-2 and TRBJ1-4, with a possible D match to TRBD1 (6 bases). Per the germline V gene, CDR1 is SGHTA and CDR2 is FQGNSA. The CDR3 length is 15 residues. The V end lost 2 bases, the J end lost 3 bases, and 10 bases lay between the germline ends. As DNA, the CDR3 is TGTGCCAGCAGCTTAAATGGACAGTCTAATGAAAAACTGTTTTTT. Protein: CASSLNGQSNEKLFF.

This chain joins TRBV5-1 and TRBJ1-1; D remains unclear. This CDR3 is 15 amino acids long. Germline values: CDR1 SGHRS, CDR2 YFSETQ. V was clipped by 0 bases and J by 1 base, with 10 bases between them. The CDR3 nucleotides are TGCGCCAGCAGCTTGGGCGAGACACAGAACACTGAAGCTTTCTTT. It is translated as CASSLGETQNTEAFF.

The chain's CDR3 is CASSPENTLRAEAFF. The CDR3 DNA reads as TGTGCCAGCAGCCCCGAAAACACACTTCGGGCTGAAGCTTTCTTT. The chain uses TRBV7-2 and TRBJ1-1; D gene unclear. The germline V gene has CDR1 SGHTA and CDR2 FQGNSA. Deletions cut 5 bases from V and 6 bases from J, with 19 bases between. The CDR3 has 15 residues.

This chain joins TRBV19 and TRBJ1-5, with D possibly TRBD1 on 6 matching bases. Deletions cut 2 bases from V and 8 bases from J, with 7 bases between. Germline loops: CDR1 LNHDA, CDR2 SQIVND (reference sequence). The CDR3 is made up of 12 amino acids. The CDR3 here is CASSIQGKPQHF. CDR3 coding DNA: TGTGCCAGTAGTATACAGGGGAAGCCCCAGCATTTT. Full variable domain (missing parts from reference TRBV19 and TRBJ1-5): DGGITQSPKYLFRKEGQNVTLSCEQNLNHDAMYWYRQDPGQGLRLIYYSQIVNDFQKGDIAEGYSVSREKKESFPLTVTSAQKNPTAFYLCASSIQGKPQHFGDGTRLSIL.

This chain uses TRBV20-1 with TRBJ2-5, with D unresolved. V lost 6 bases to trimming and J lost 5 bases, with 19 bases between them. This CDR3 comprises 14 residues. The germline V gene has CDR1 DFQATT and CDR2 SNEGSKA (reference sequence). The CDR3 region is CSARPTRVGETQYF. CDR3 nucleotide sequence: TGCAGTGCAAGGCCGACTCGGGTCGGGGAGACCCAGTACTTC.

V gene TRBV11-2 combines with J gene TRBJ2-7; D is perhaps TRBD1 (5 bases). Trimming removed 5 bases at V and 4 bases at J, with 18 bases between. The CDR3 has 15 amino acids. The germline V gene has CDR1 SGHAT and CDR2 FQNNGV. CDR3 sequence: CASSPTPRQLYEQYF. The CDR3 DNA follows: TGTGCCAGCAGCCCTACTCCCCGACAGCTTTACGAGCAGTACTTC.

This clonotype was detected only a few times. J is TRBJ2-7 and V is TRBV12-3 or TRBV12-4, with TRBD2 matching over 8 bases. The CDR3 loop spans 14 amino acids. V lost 1 base to trimming and J lost 9 bases; unmatched junction nucleotides: 8. The CDR3 DNA reads as TGTGCCAGCAGTTTAGGACGGGAGGGCCTGGGGCAGTACTTC. Its translation: CASSLGREGLGQYF.

CDR3 region: CSASPREGNFNYGYTF. CDR3 sequence (DNA): TGCAGCGCGTCACCCAGGGAGGGGAATTTTAACTATGGCTACACCTTC. The genes are TRBV29-1 and TRBJ1-2; TRBD1 is a possible D gene (5 bases). V lost 7 bases to trimming and J lost 1 base, with 22 bases between them. Looked up from germline, CDR1 is SQVTM and CDR2 is ANQGSEA. CDR3 length equals 16 residues.

This clonotype was recorded many times. This sequence joins TRBV6-1 and TRBJ1-1; 12 bases match TRBD1. The CDR3 is 16 amino acids. Germline values: CDR1 MNHNS, CDR2 SASEGT. V lost 10 bases, J lost 4 bases, and 13 bases stayed unmatched. The CDR3 sequence is CATESGTGGWGTEAFF. CDR3 in DNA: TGTGCCACGGAATCCGGGACAGGGGGCTGGGGCACTGAAGCTTTCTTT.

This rearrangement joins TRBV12-3 or TRBV12-4 to TRBJ1-5; 8 bases line up with TRBD1. This CDR3 region has 16 residues. Unmatched junction bases numbered 13, after V lost 5 bases and J lost 7 bases. The CDR3 reads CASSRRPGQAGQPQHF. The CDR3 coding sequence is TGTGCCAGCAGTAGACGACCGGGACAGGCCGGCCAGCCCCAGCATTTT.

The rearrangement joins TRBV29-1 to TRBJ1-2; no reliable D call. CDR3 size: 12 residues. V lost 1 base to trimming and J lost 4 bases, with 7 bases between them. Germline CDR1 and CDR2: SQVTM and ANQGSEA. In DNA, the CDR3 is TGCAGCGTTGAAGTTGGCTCCTATGGCTACACCTTC. It encodes CSVEVGSYGYTF.

For this clonotype: The junction does not match germline at one end; this may be a read error. The chain employs TRBV12-3 or TRBV12-4 and TRBJ2-4; D is ambiguous. CDR3 size: 11 residues. The CDR3 spells CASSVQNIRYF. CDR3 bases: TGTGCCAGCAGTGTACAAAACATTCGGTACTTC.

This rearrangement joins TRBV28 to TRBJ1-1, with D unclear. The CDR3 contains 14 residues. The ends were cut back, 5 bases at V and 1 base at J, with 11 bases in the middle. CDR1 and CDR2 from the germline V gene are MDHEN and SYDVKM. The CDR3 DNA follows: TGTGCCAGCAGTCGACACGTTACGAACACTGAAGCTTTCTTT. Translated, it gives CASSRHVTNTEAFF.

This clonotype has ten or more counts. The V call is TRBV6-1, the J call TRBJ1-6; D is unclear. Trimming cost V 6 bases and J 9 bases, with 15 bases left between them. Germline V gives CDR1 MNHNS, CDR2 SASEGT. The CDR3 has 14 residues. CDR3 residues: CASRLGKVGSPLHF. The DNA of the CDR3 is TGTGCCAGCAGGCTCGGGAAAGTGGGTTCACCCCTCCACTTT.

The chain recombines TRBV29-1 with TRBJ1-2; D possibly corresponds to TRBD1 (6 bases). CDR1 is SQVTM, CDR2 ANQGSEA, per germline. Trimming took 4 bases from V and 4 from J, leaving 13 bases between them. The CDR3 sequence is 13 residues long. The CDR3 DNA sequence: TGCAGCGTTGGGGGGGCGGCAAGCTATGGCTACACCTTC. Protein product: CSVGGAASYGYTF.

V usage is TRBV15 and J usage is TRBJ1-5; D remains unclear. V dropped 3 bases and J dropped 5 bases, with 11 bases sitting between them. The CDR3 runs 14 residues. The germline V gene has CDR1 LNHNV and CDR2 YYDKDF (reference sequence). For the CDR3, the DNA is TGTGCCACCAGCAGCGGGCAATTTGATCAGCCCCAGCATTTT. This gives the protein CATSSGQFDQPQHF. The full variable domain, with the rest looked up from reference TRBV15 and TRBJ1-5, is DAMVIQNPRYQVTQFGKPVTLSCSQTLNHNVMYWYQQKSSQAPKLLFHYYDKDFNNEADTPDNFQSRRPNTSFCFLDIRSPGLGDTAMYLCATSSGQFDQPQHFGDGTRLSIL.

This clonotype was seen a handful of times. The genes are TRBV11-2 and TRBJ1-1, with D unresolved. V lost 0 bases, J lost 5 bases, and 10 bases lay in between. In germline, CDR1 is SGHAT, CDR2 FQNNGV. This CDR3 is built from 14 residues. In DNA, the CDR3 is TGTGCCAGCAGCTTAGAAATTGGGGTTACTGAAGCTTTCTTT. Protein sequence: CASSLEIGVTEAFF.

The chain couples TRBV30 to TRBJ1-1, with D hard to call. Germline V gene lookup returns CDR1 GTSNPN and CDR2 SVGIG (reference sequence). Trimming cost V 4 bases and J 4 bases, with 16 bases left between them. CDR3 length: 14 residues. The CDR3 loop reads CAWIAMGWGTEAFF. The CDR3 DNA reads TGTGCCTGGATTGCCATGGGCTGGGGCACTGAAGCTTTCTTT.

This clonotype was counted at least ten times. CDR3 amino acids: CASSLGQGARAFF. CDR3 nucleotides: TGTGCCAGCAGCCTCGGACAGGGGGCGCGAGCTTTCTTT. The V and J genes are TRBV12-3 or TRBV12-4 and TRBJ1-1, with TRBD1 matching 11 bases. With 6 bases clipped from V and 10 bases from J, the junction kept 7 bases outside the gene matches. The CDR3 is made up of 13 amino acids.

As regards this clonotype: A far larger clone is one base from this, pointing to a likely read error. CDR3 DNA: TGTGCCGGCAGCCAGACAGGGGGCTATGGCTACACCTTC. Protein: CAGSQTGGYGYTF. This chain connects TRBV12-3 or TRBV12-4 to TRBJ1-2; 9 nucleotides line up with TRBD1. CDR3 length: 13 amino acids.

This clonotype has a handful of counts. The CDR3 spells CASSLGGDRGFYEQYF. CDR3 in DNA: TGTGCCAGCAGCTTAGGAGGGGACAGGGGGTTCTACGAGCAGTACTTC. The rearrangement joins TRBV11-2 to TRBJ2-7, with TRBD1 matching 11 bases. V was pared by 1 base and J by 3 bases, with 5 bases of the junction left unmatched. In germline, CDR1 is SGHAT, CDR2 FQNNGV. The length of the CDR3 is 16 residues. Combining the CDR3 with reference TRBV11-2 and TRBJ2-7 gives the whole variable domain EAGVAQSPRYKIIEKRQSVAFWCNPISGHATLYWYQQILGQGPKLLIQFQNNGVVDDSQLPKDRFSAERLKGVDSTLKIQPAKLEDSAVYLCASSLGGDRGFYEQYFGPGTRLTVT.

This clonotype appeared many times. The chain employs TRBV5-5 and TRBJ2-5; TRBD1 agrees at 7 bases. Unmatched junction bases numbered 10, after V lost 6 bases and J lost 2 bases. CDR3 length: 15 amino acids. Germline V lookup: CDR1 SGHKS, CDR2 YYEKEE (reference sequence). CDR3 residues: CASIWGTAPQETQYF. The CDR3 DNA sequence: TGTGCCAGCATTTGGGGGACAGCGCCTCAAGAGACCCAGTACTTC.

This clonotype has ten or more counts. The chain combines TRBV2 with TRBJ2-7, with 14 bases matching TRBD2. CDR3 length equals 15 residues. CDR1 SNHLY and CDR2 FYNNEI come from the germline V gene. V trimming: 6 bases; J trimming: 4 bases; junction bases outside the gene matches: 5. CDR3 residues: CASRRGTSGSYEQYF. In DNA form, the CDR3 reads TGTGCCAGCAGGAGAGGGACTAGCGGGAGTTACGAGCAGTACTTC.

This clonotype showed up just a few times. The chain joins TRBV29-1 to TRBJ1-1, with D unresolved. The CDR3 consists of 11 residues. V dropped 7 bases and J dropped 0 bases, with 6 bases sitting between them. From germline, CDR1 is SQVTM and CDR2 ANQGSEA. CDR3 sequence reads: CSGALNTEAFF. The CDR3 DNA reads TGCAGCGGGGCACTGAACACTGAAGCTTTCTTT.